This T cell receptor beta chain stems from a study of regulatory T cells in long-lasting Graves disease. General observations from the study: Graves' patients with persistent disease showed TCR diversity lower than patients newly diagnosed.

This clonotype was detected many times. Antigen unknown. Arm-PCR of CDR3 regions and iRepertoire HTBI primers were the basis on which TCR beta libraries were built. TCRdb analysed the multiplex PCR reads with MiXCR anew, one entry per CDR3 protein. The repertoire holds around 250,000 distinct CDR3 sequences, with around 21% as singletons. Documented time point: newly diagnosed GD, antithyroid drugs for less than 3 months. PBMCs were the source of the RNA used for TCR sequencing. A volume of approximately 9 milliliters of peripheral blood was collected in EDTA tubes. The germline V gene encodes CDR1 SGHDN and CDR2 FVKESK. CDR3 length equals 15 residues. The trim removed 6 bases at V and 3 bases at J, leaving 7 bases unmatched.

The rearrangement joins TRBV14 to TRBJ1-4, with 7 bases fitting TRBD1. The sample here was peripheral blood mononuclear cells (PBMCs), taken at new diagnosis, from a patient treated with antithyroid drugs. The sequence derives from a female donor with Graves disease. The CDR3 coding sequence is TGTGCCAGCAGAACAGGGGACTCCCCTAATGAAAAACTGTTTTTT. Protein: CASRTGDSPNEKLFF.